The 20 T cell receptor beta chains in this list originate from one sample, sequenced in a study of blood T cell repertoires in COVID-19. Assay used: immunoSEQ multiplex PCR; TCRdb lists only in-frame clones, some missing. Seen here are 200,000 to 300,000 clones, 88% observed once, and the top ten hold more than 0.95%. What was sequenced was peripheral blood. These receptors were taken from a woman between 40 and 55 years old who had recovered from COVID-19.

In its sample, this clone was seen a few times. V is TRBV19 and J is TRBJ2-2, with 7 positions matching TRBD2. Germline trimming cut 7 bases from V and 7 bases from J; bases unmatched to any gene: 12. CDR3 length equals 15 residues. The germline V gene encodes CDR1 LNHDA and CDR2 SQIVND (reference sequence). The CDR3 bases are TGTGCCAGTACCAAGGGTGCGGGAGCGGGCGGGGAGCTGTTTTTT. It yields the protein CASTKGAGAGGELFF. The variable domain in full, completed from reference TRBV19 and TRBJ2-2, reads DGGITQSPKYLFRKEGQNVTLSCEQNLNHDAMYWYRQDPGQGLRLIYYSQIVNDFQKGDIAEGYSVSREKKESFPLTVTSAQKNPTAFYLCASTKGAGAGGELFFGEGSRLTVL.

This clone was seen just once. The rearrangement links TRBV7-8 to TRBJ2-1; TRBD2 matches 10 bases. CDR1 is SGHVS and CDR2 is FQNEAQ in the germline V gene. The trim removed 4 bases at V and 4 bases at J, leaving 7 bases unmatched. The CDR3 consists of 16 residues. CDR3: CASSSAGGRVYNEQFF. The CDR3 coding sequence is TGTGCCAGCAGCTCAGCGGGAGGGCGGGTATACAATGAGCAGTTCTTC.

For the CDR3, the DNA is TGTGCCAGCAGCCAGGGACAGGGCGACAATCAGCCCCAGCATTTT. Translated, it gives CASSQGQGDNQPQHF. The chain links TRBV11-3 to TRBJ1-5; TRBD1 matches 9 bases. V was clipped by 5 bases and J by 3 bases; unmatched bases: 5. The germline gives CDR1 SGHNT, CDR2 YENEEA. This CDR3 region has 15 residues. The full variable domain, completed using reference TRBV11-3 and TRBJ1-5, is EAGVVQSPRYKIIEKKQPVAFWCNPISGHNTLYWYLQNLGQGPELLIRYENEEAVDDSQLPKDRFSAERLKGVDSTLKIQPAELGDSAVYLCASSQGQGDNQPQHFGDGTRLSIL.

The chain carries TRBV7-9 and TRBJ2-3; D may be TRBD2 (5 bases). The germline CDR1 and CDR2 sequences are SEHNR and FQNEAQ (reference sequence). Trimming pared 2 bases from V and 2 bases from J, leaving 8 bases between. The CDR3 has 14 residues. The CDR3 sequence is CASSLREVTDTQYF. The DNA of the CDR3 is TGTGCCAGCAGCTTACGGGAAGTCACAGATACGCAGTATTTT.

This chain joins TRBV9 and TRBJ2-1; TRBD2 aligns across 7 bases. The germline gives CDR1 SGDLS, CDR2 YYNGEE. V lost 1 base and J lost 8; bases outside the gene matches: 15. CDR3 length equals 17 residues. The CDR3 sequence is CASSVRASGTTGDEQFF. CDR3 bases: TGTGCCAGCAGCGTAAGGGCTAGCGGCACTACGGGCGATGAGCAGTTCTTC.

This chain uses TRBV19 with TRBJ2-1, with TRBD1 matching 10 bases. The germline V gene has CDR1 LNHDA and CDR2 SQIVND (reference sequence). The CDR3 has 15 residues. With V trimmed by 7 bases and J by 12 bases, 15 bases remained unmatched. The CDR3 bases are TGTGCCAGTACCCCGACAGGGGGCGGCTTTTTTGGGCAGTTCTTC. It specifies CASTPTGGGFFGQFF.

The chain uses TRBV3-1 (or the pseudogene TRBV3-2) and TRBJ1-4; no reliable D call. The CDR3 extends over 12 amino acids. Germline V gives CDR1 LGHDT, CDR2 YNNKEL (reference sequence). Trimming took 4 bases from V and 8 from J, leaving 8 bases between them. CDR3 in amino acids: CASSLLGEKLFF. The CDR3 DNA sequence: TGTGCCAGCAGCCTCCTCGGGGAAAAACTGTTTTTT.

The chain couples TRBV5-1 to TRBJ1-2; the D gene is possibly TRBD1 (6 bases). Trimming removed 0 bases at V and 7 bases at J, with 10 bases between. The CDR3 length is 13 residues. Germline V gives CDR1 SGHRS, CDR2 YFSETQ. DNA for the CDR3: TGCGCCAGCAGCTTGGACAGGGTGGGTGGCTACACCTTC. Amino acids: CASSLDRVGGYTF.

This clone has a handful of counts. The chain is built from TRBV29-1 and TRBJ2-6; perhaps TRBD1 as D (5 bases). Germline assignment: CDR1 SQVTM and CDR2 ANQGSEA. CDR3 length equals 13 residues. Trimming took off 7 bases at V and 3 bases at J, with 10 bases between the two ends. CDR3 in DNA: TGCAGCGCCAGGACAATTGGGGCCAACGTCCTGACTTTC. It codes for CSARTIGANVLTF.

The chain is built from TRBV9 and TRBJ2-1; 10 nucleotides agree with TRBD2. The J segment lost 8 bases and the V segment lost 3 bases, leaving 14 bases of the junction unmatched. CDR3 size: 17 residues. Germline CDR1 and CDR2: SGDLS and YYNGEE. The CDR3, as DNA: TGTGCCAGCAGCGGAGAGGGGGCTAGCGGGAGTGGATATGAGCAGTTCTTC. Its protein is CASSGEGASGSGYEQFF.

This clone was detected only a few times. V usage is TRBV5-6 and J usage is TRBJ1-2; D not resolved. The germline CDR1 and CDR2 sequences are SGHDT and YYEEEE. The CDR3 has 14 amino acids. The V end was cut by 7 bases, the J end by 8 bases, with 21 bases between. The CDR3 here is CASGPRAGISGYTF. DNA of the CDR3: TGTGCCAGCGGGCCGCGGGCAGGCATATCCGGCTACACCTTC.

The gene calls are TRBV11-3 and TRBJ2-5; maybe TRBD1 (6 bases). The CDR3 runs to 15 residues. Germline CDR1 reads SGHNT; CDR2 reads YENEEA. V lost 5 bases, J lost 1 base, and 14 bases lay in between. The CDR3 reads CASSKGVGTQETQYF. DNA for the CDR3: TGTGCCAGCAGCAAGGGGGTGGGGACCCAAGAGACCCAGTACTTC. Full variable domain (rest looked up from reference TRBV11-3 and TRBJ2-5): EAGVVQSPRYKIIEKKQPVAFWCNPISGHNTLYWYLQNLGQGPELLIRYENEEAVDDSQLPKDRFSAERLKGVDSTLKIQPAELGDSAVYLCASSKGVGTQETQYFGPGTRLLVL.

V is TRBV11-3 and J is TRBJ1-1; 8 nucleotides align to TRBD1. From germline, CDR1 is SGHNT and CDR2 YENEEA. CDR3 size: 15 residues. J lost 5 bases, V lost 5 bases, and 10 bases had no gene match. The DNA for the CDR3 is TGTGCCAGCAGCCCTCAACAGGGGGGTAGGACTGAAGCTTTCTTT. Translating gives CASSPQQGGRTEAFF. The full variable domain, its missing parts supplied by reference TRBV11-3 and TRBJ1-1, is EAGVVQSPRYKIIEKKQPVAFWCNPISGHNTLYWYLQNLGQGPELLIRYENEEAVDDSQLPKDRFSAERLKGVDSTLKIQPAELGDSAVYLCASSPQQGGRTEAFFGQGTRLTVV.

This clone appeared a few times. The chain couples TRBV18 to TRBJ2-7; weak D call: TRBD1 (6 bases). V lost 5 bases, J lost 0 bases, and 11 bases lay in between. This CDR3 comprises 14 residues. Looked up from germline, CDR1 is KGHSH and CDR2 is LQKENI. The CDR3: CASSVDRFSYEQYF. CDR3 DNA: TGTGCCAGCTCAGTTGACAGGTTCTCCTACGAGCAGTACTTC.

This clone was observed a single time. V usage is TRBV18 and J usage is TRBJ2-5; 11 nucleotides agree with TRBD1. The CDR3 has 13 amino acids. V shed 3 bases, J shed 9 bases, and the junction held 3 bases outside the gene matches. The V gene's germline CDR1 is KGHSH and CDR2 LQKENI. CDR3 bases: TGTGCCAGCTCACCCGGGACAGGGGGATCCCAGTACTTC. As protein: CASSPGTGGSQYF.

This chain uses TRBV14 with TRBJ2-4, with 10 bases lining up with TRBD2. Per germline, CDR1 SGHDN and CDR2 FVKESK. V shed 4 bases and J 3 bases; nucleotides not matched to a gene: 9. The CDR3 totals 17 residues. CDR3 residues: CASSPGGLARSKNIQYF. The CDR3 region has the DNA TGTGCCAGCAGCCCAGGGGGACTAGCGAGGAGCAAAAACATTCAGTACTTC.

The chain links TRBV7-2 to TRBJ1-2; 8 nucleotides match TRBD1. The CDR3 length is 15 residues. CDR1 and CDR2 from the germline V gene are SGHTA and FQGNSA. J gave up 8 bases and V 5 bases, and 13 bases lay outside the gene matches. CDR3 residues: CASSPRPGTGHGYTF. The CDR3 DNA is TGTGCCAGCAGCCCACGTCCCGGGACAGGTCACGGCTACACCTTC.

The V gene is TRBV19, the J gene TRBJ1-2; tentative D call: TRBD1 (5 bases). Germline V CDR1 and CDR2: LNHDA, SQIVND (reference sequence). Trimming left V 10 bases short and J 7 bases short, with 22 bases between. This CDR3 has 14 amino acids. This CDR3 is CATVVGGSAGGYTF. CDR3 bases: TGTGCCACAGTAGTTGGGGGATCAGCGGGTGGCTACACCTTC. Complete variable domain (other parts from reference TRBV19 and TRBJ1-2): DGGITQSPKYLFRKEGQNVTLSCEQNLNHDAMYWYRQDPGQGLRLIYYSQIVNDFQKGDIAEGYSVSREKKESFPLTVTSAQKNPTAFYLCATVVGGSAGGYTFGSGTRLTVV.

The chain is built from TRBV30 and TRBJ2-5, with 8 bases identical to TRBD2. V lost 0 bases and J lost 5; bases outside the gene matches: 2. The CDR3 covers 13 residues. Germline CDR1 reads GTSNPN; CDR2 reads SVGIG (reference sequence). CDR3 residues: CAWSVAGVETQYF. The CDR3 DNA is TGTGCCTGGAGTGTAGCGGGAGTCGAGACCCAGTACTTC. Supplemented by reference TRBV30 and TRBJ2-5, the full variable domain reads SQTIHQWPATLVQPVGSPLSLECTVEGTSNPNLYWYRQAAGRGLQLLFYSVGIGQISSEVPQNLSASRPQDRQFILSSKKLLLSDSGFYLCAWSVAGVETQYFGPGTRLLVL.

The V call is TRBV29-1, the J call TRBJ1-3; D remains ambiguous. This CDR3 has 13 amino acids. Germline CDR1 and CDR2: SQVTM and ANQGSEA. V shed 4 bases and J shed 7 bases, with 14 bases lying between them. DNA of the CDR3: TGCAGCGTTGTCCCTAGAGGAGGGAACACCATATATTTT. It codes for CSVVPRGGNTIYF.